The 26 T cell receptor beta chains below were found in one sample sequenced in a study of regulatory T cells in long-lasting Graves disease. Time point defined: newly diagnosed GD, antithyroid drugs for less than 3 months. PBMC-extracted RNA yielded the TCR library. Both iRepertoire HTBI primers and Arm-PCR of CDR3 regions were used to build the TCR beta libraries. TCRdb redid the calling of the multiplex PCR reads with MiXCR, one entry per CDR3 protein. The top ten clones hold 20% to 25% of a sample with about 420,000 distinct CDR3 sequences, approximately 16% of them seen once. These data also formed part of another study, on T cells in Graves' hyperthyroidism and ophthalmopathy.

The sample consisted of peripheral blood mononuclear cells (PBMCs), taken at new diagnosis, from a patient treated with antithyroid drugs. Source of these receptors: a woman younger than 30 with Graves disease.

This clonotype came up a few times. The chain combines TRBV6-1 with TRBJ2-5, with 11 positions matching TRBD2. The CDR3 totals 15 residues. The trim removed 7 bases at V and 5 bases at J, leaving 9 bases unmatched. Germline V gives CDR1 MNHNS, CDR2 SASEGT. In DNA, the CDR3 is TGTGCCAGCACCAGTAGCGGGAGGGTTACGGAGACCCAGTACTTC. It translates to CASTSSGRVTETQYF.

This clonotype was counted at least ten times. This sequence joins TRBV28 and TRBJ2-7; D possibly corresponds to TRBD1 (5 bases). CDR3 length: 14 amino acids. CDR1 MDHEN and CDR2 SYDVKM come from the germline V gene. Trimming pared 5 bases from V and 7 bases from J, leaving 18 bases between. CDR3 sequence: CASSRLFGAREQYF. The CDR3, as DNA: TGTGCCAGCAGTCGACTTTTTGGGGCGAGGGAGCAGTACTTC.

This chain uses TRBV7-9 with TRBJ2-7; TRBD1 might be the D (6 bases). Germline V gene lookup returns CDR1 SEHNR and CDR2 FQNEAQ (reference sequence). V was pared by 3 bases and J by 3 bases, with 18 bases between. The CDR3 has 16 amino acids. The CDR3 reads CASSFPPTGKVYEQYF. The CDR3 DNA follows: TGTGCCAGCAGCTTTCCCCCTACAGGGAAAGTCTACGAGCAGTACTTC.

This clonotype turned up a few times. The genes are TRBV13 and TRBJ2-7; TRBD2 might be the D (5 bases). Trimming cost V 0 bases and J 5 bases, with 11 bases left between them. Germline CDR1 is PRHDT and CDR2 is FYEKMQ (reference sequence). This CDR3 is 14 amino acids long. The CDR3 nucleotides are TGTGCCAGCAGCTTAGGACGACTAAGAAACGAGCAGTACTTC. Protein: CASSLGRLRNEQYF.

This clonotype was seen at least ten times. The chain combines TRBV20-1 with TRBJ2-7; no clear D. Germline lookup yields CDR1 DFQATT and CDR2 SNEGSKA (reference sequence). CDR3 length: 13 amino acids. V gave up 3 bases and J gave up 2 bases, with 11 bases separating them. CDR3 protein: CSARGLLPYEQYF. The CDR3 DNA sequence: TGCAGTGCTAGGGGCTTACTTCCCTACGAGCAGTACTTC.

The chain joins TRBV18 to TRBJ1-1; D unclear. The tail of the sequence fits TRBJ2-3 better, so the J call may be wrong. The CDR3 totals 13 residues. CDR1 KGHSH and CDR2 LQKENI come from the germline V gene. CDR3 sequence: CASSPPADPTQYF. CDR3 DNA sequence: TGTGCCAGCTCACCACCGGCCGATCCTACGCAGTATTTT.

V and J are TRBV28 and TRBJ2-7; 8 nucleotides match TRBD1. The CDR3 is 15 amino acids. CDR1 is MDHEN and CDR2 is SYDVKM in the germline V gene. Germline trimming cut 6 bases from V and 0 bases from J; bases unmatched to any gene: 7. The CDR3 bases are TGTGCCAGCAGGAGACAGGGGACCCTCTCCTACGAGCAGTACTTC. The encoded protein is CASRRQGTLSYEQYF.

This clonotype was counted at least ten times. This chain uses TRBV28 with TRBJ2-3, with D tentatively TRBD2 (6 bases). In germline, CDR1 is MDHEN, CDR2 SYDVKM. Trimming removed 6 bases at V and 6 bases at J, with 16 bases between. The CDR3 totals 14 residues. The CDR3 protein is CASSVGGVADTQYF. CDR3 DNA sequence: TGTGCCAGCAGCGTCGGGGGAGTAGCCGATACGCAGTATTTT.

The rearrangement joins TRBV19 to TRBJ1-2, with D possibly being TRBD1 (5 bases). The V gene lost 2 bases and the J gene lost 3 bases, with 16 bases spanning the gap. The germline CDR1 and CDR2 sequences are LNHDA and SQIVND (reference sequence). There are 16 residues in the CDR3. The CDR3 bases are TGTGCCAGTAGTATACGAAAGGGGACGGAGGACTATGGCTACACCTTC. It is translated as CASSIRKGTEDYGYTF.

This clonotype came up a few times. The chain is built from TRBV4-3 and TRBJ2-5, with TRBD1 matching 7 bases. Per the germline V gene, CDR1 is LGHNA and CDR2 is YSLEER. J lost 3 bases, V lost 3 bases, and 1 base had no gene match. The CDR3 loop spans 13 amino acids. The DNA for the CDR3 is TGCGCCAGCAGCCAGACAGGGAAAGAGACCCAGTACTTC. Its protein product is CASSQTGKETQYF.

This clonotype was seen only a few times. The V and J genes are TRBV7-3 and TRBJ2-6; 8 bases fit TRBD1. CDR3 length: 17 amino acids. V dropped 5 bases and J dropped 4; count of bases not matched to a gene: 10. Germline V gene lookup returns CDR1 SGHTA and CDR2 FQGTGA. The CDR3 sequence: CASSLFGQGDGANVLTF. The CDR3 nucleotides are TGTGCCAGCAGCCTATTTGGACAGGGCGACGGGGCCAACGTCCTGACTTTC.

This clonotype was seen ten or more times. The chain links TRBV5-1 to TRBJ2-7; no clear D gene. Per the germline V gene, CDR1 is SGHRS and CDR2 is YFSETQ. The CDR3 has 13 residues. Trimming left V 0 bases short and J 4 bases short, with 8 bases between. The CDR3 DNA follows: TGCGCCAGCAGCTTGGCCCGACAATACGAGCAGTACTTC. Encoded protein: CASSLARQYEQYF.

This chain uses TRBV5-1 with TRBJ2-2; 11 bases fit TRBD2. The junction had 5 bases not matched to a gene; V was cut back by 4 bases and J by 0 bases. The germline V gene encodes CDR1 SGHRS and CDR2 YFSETQ. The CDR3 totals 17 residues. The chain's CDR3 is CASSRGLAEANTGELFF. The CDR3 DNA sequence: TGCGCCAGCAGCCGGGGACTAGCGGAGGCGAACACCGGGGAGCTGTTTTTT.

This clonotype was seen a few times. This chain links TRBV29-1 with TRBJ2-3, with 9 bases lining up with TRBD1. The J segment lost 3 bases and the V segment lost 4 bases, leaving 14 bases of the junction unmatched. The CDR3 length is 17 residues. CDR1 SQVTM and CDR2 ANQGSEA come from the germline V gene. This CDR3 is CSVAGDPGQGGTDTQYF. CDR3 nucleotide sequence: TGCAGCGTTGCTGGTGACCCGGGACAGGGAGGGACAGATACGCAGTATTTT.

For the CDR3, the DNA is TGTGCCAGCAGAACAGGAACTGGAAACACCATATATTTT. Translated: CASRTGTGNTIYF. The genes are TRBV7-2 and TRBJ1-3; weak D call: TRBD1 (5 bases). Trimming took 6 bases from V and 2 from J, leaving 8 bases between them. This CDR3 has 13 residues. The germline gives CDR1 SGHTA, CDR2 FQGNSA.

A few counts support this clonotype. This chain uses TRBV4-3 with TRBJ1-1; possibly TRBD1 for D (6 bases). Germline lookup yields CDR1 LGHNA and CDR2 YSLEER. With 0 bases removed from V and 0 bases from J, the gap between germline ends came to 8 bases. The CDR3 extends over 15 amino acids. This CDR3 reads CASSQDGQMNTEAFF. CDR3 bases: TGCGCCAGCAGCCAAGATGGACAGATGAACACTGAAGCTTTCTTT.

Ten or more counts support this clonotype. The chain has TRBV2 and TRBJ1-1; D unclear. CDR3 size: 13 residues. Trimming removed 7 bases from V and 5 bases from J, with 14 bases in between. Germline V lookup: CDR1 SNHLY, CDR2 FYNNEI. The CDR3 nucleotides are TGTGCCAGCACTGAGTATGGATGGACTGAAGCTTTCTTT. Translation gives CASTEYGWTEAFF.

This clonotype has at least ten counts. V usage is TRBV20-1 and J usage is TRBJ2-1; tentative D call: TRBD1 (6 bases). The CDR3 spans 15 residues. The germline gives CDR1 DFQATT, CDR2 SNEGSKA (reference sequence). Trimming cost V 0 bases and J 0 bases, with 9 bases left between them. CDR3 coding DNA: TGCAGTGCTAGAGAAACAGGGTTCTCCTACAATGAGCAGTTCTTC. Its translation is CSARETGFSYNEQFF.

This chain uses TRBV5-1 with TRBJ1-4; 8 bases match TRBD1. This CDR3 has 15 amino acids. Germline CDR1 reads SGHRS; CDR2 reads YFSETQ. Germline trimming cut 2 bases from V and 5 bases from J; bases unmatched to any gene: 5. The CDR3 DNA is TGCGCCAGCAGCTTAGCCGGGACAGGCAATGAAAAACTGTTTTTT. This translates into CASSLAGTGNEKLFF.

The chain couples TRBV30 to TRBJ1-5; 10 nucleotides match TRBD1. CDR3 length: 15 residues. CDR1 is GTSNPN and CDR2 is SVGIG in the germline V gene (reference sequence). J lost 4 bases, V lost 1 base, and 4 bases had no gene match. The CDR3 here is CAWSGGQGGNQPQHF. Here the CDR3 DNA reads TGTGCCTGGAGTGGTGGACAGGGGGGAAATCAGCCCCAGCATTTT.

The chain has TRBV6-5 and TRBJ1-6; tentative D call: TRBD1 (5 bases). Deletions cut 0 bases from V and 7 bases from J, with 10 bases between. The germline CDR1 and CDR2 sequences are MNHEY and SVGAGI. This CDR3 contains 15 residues. CDR3 in amino acids: CASSYSGTVNSPLHF. In DNA, the CDR3 is TGTGCCAGCAGTTACTCGGGGACGGTAAATTCACCCCTCCACTTT.

The chain links TRBV6-2 or TRBV6-3 to TRBJ1-1; 8 bases are shared with TRBD1. Germline V gene sequence: CDR1 MNHEY, CDR2 SVGEGT. The J segment lost 0 bases and the V segment lost 8 bases, leaving 11 bases of the junction unmatched. The CDR3 contains 16 residues. The CDR3 loop reads CASSQLGGQVNTEAFF. CDR3 nucleotide sequence: TGTGCCAGCTCCCAATTAGGGGGACAGGTGAACACTGAAGCTTTCTTT.

This clonotype was detected ten times or more. The chain has TRBV10-3 and TRBJ2-7; 10 positions match TRBD2. The CDR3 extends over 16 amino acids. The germline V gene has CDR1 ENHRY and CDR2 SYGVKD. The trim removed 3 bases at V and 3 bases at J, leaving 8 bases unmatched. For the CDR3, the DNA is TGTGCCATCAGTGAAAATGGGGAGCGGGAGGGCTACGAGCAGTACTTC. Its protein product is CAISENGEREGYEQYF.

As regards this clonotype: A much larger clone differs by one base, so this may be a read error. The rearrangement links TRBV28 to TRBJ1-1, with D possibly being TRBD1 (6 bases). This CDR3 comprises 15 residues. Deletions cut 7 bases from V and 11 bases from J, with 26 bases between. From germline, CDR1 is MDHEN and CDR2 SYDVKM. CDR3 in amino acids: CASNFGGAGSVSAFF. The DNA of the CDR3 is TGTGCCAGCAATTTCGGGGGGGCGGGGAGCGTATCGGCTTTCTTT.

This chain connects TRBV5-1 to TRBJ2-2, with a possible D match to TRBD2 (6 bases). The CDR3 length is 16 residues. Trimming cost V 4 bases and J 4 bases, with 17 bases left between them. Germline V gene lookup returns CDR1 SGHRS and CDR2 YFSETQ. The CDR3 nucleotides read TGCGCCAGCAGCCCCAATACCGGCGGGATCACCGGGGAGCTGTTTTTT. Amino acids: CASSPNTGGITGELFF.

This clonotype was found many times. The chain has TRBV2 and TRBJ2-1; TRBD2 matches at 9 bases. Trimming took 3 bases from V and 4 from J; bases not matched to a gene: 4. Germline V gene lookup returns CDR1 SNHLY and CDR2 FYNNEI. The CDR3 totals 15 residues. The CDR3, as DNA: TGTGCCAGCAGTGATCTAGCGGGATTTTACAATGAGCAGTTCTTC. Amino acids: CASSDLAGFYNEQFF.